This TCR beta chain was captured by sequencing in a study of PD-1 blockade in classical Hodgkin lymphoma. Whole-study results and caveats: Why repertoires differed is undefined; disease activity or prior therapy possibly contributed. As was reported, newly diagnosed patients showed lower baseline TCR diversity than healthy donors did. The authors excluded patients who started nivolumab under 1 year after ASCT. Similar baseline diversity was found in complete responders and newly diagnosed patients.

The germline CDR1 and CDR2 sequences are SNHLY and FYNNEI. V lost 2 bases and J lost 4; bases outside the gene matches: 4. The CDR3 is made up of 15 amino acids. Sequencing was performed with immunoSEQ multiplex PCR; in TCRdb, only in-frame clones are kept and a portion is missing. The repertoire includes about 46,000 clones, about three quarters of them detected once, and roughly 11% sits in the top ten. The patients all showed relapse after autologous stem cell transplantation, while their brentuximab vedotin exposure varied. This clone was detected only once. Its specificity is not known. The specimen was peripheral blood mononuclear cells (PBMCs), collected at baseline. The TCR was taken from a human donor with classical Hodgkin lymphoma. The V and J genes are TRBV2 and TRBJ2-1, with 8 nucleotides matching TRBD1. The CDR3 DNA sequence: TGTGCCAGCAGTGAAAATCAGGGGGCATACAATGAGCAGTTCTTC. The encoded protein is CASSENQGAYNEQFF.